Each of the 30 T cell receptor beta chains below was sequenced from the same sample in a study of cytomegalovirus exposure and HLA in healthy donors. PCR was performed using 60 Vbeta and 13 Jbeta primers. TCRdb's copy holds only in-frame clones and misses some; the assay was immunoSEQ multiplex PCR. The data show tens of thousands of clones, more than 75% seen once. Sequenced: PBMCs. The receptors come from a woman between 35 and 50 years old in good health and CMV-seronegative.

The J gene is TRBJ2-5, the V gene TRBV5-4; TRBD1 aligns across 8 bases. The V gene's germline CDR1 is SGHNT and CDR2 YYREEE (reference sequence). V lost 2 bases, J lost 5 bases, and 2 bases stayed unmatched. CDR3 size: 13 residues. The CDR3 nucleotides read TGTGCCAGCAGCTTCGGGGACAGGGAGACCCAGTACTTC. Its protein product is CASSFGDRETQYF.

With regard to this clone: Compared with germline, one end of the junction differs, possibly owing to a read error. For the CDR3, the DNA is TGTGCCAGCAGTCGGGCCCAGGGGTTTCAGCCCCAGAATTTT. Translated, it gives CASSRAQGFQPQNF. The chain combines TRBV6-6 with TRBJ1-5, with D possibly matching TRBD1 (6 bases). This CDR3 has 14 amino acids. Germline V gene lookup returns CDR1 MNHNY and CDR2 SVGAGI (reference sequence).

The rearrangement uses TRBV10-3 and TRBJ1-2; 12 nucleotides line up with TRBD1. V was clipped by 6 bases and J by 4 bases; unmatched bases: 6. CDR1 and CDR2 (germline): ENHRY, SYGVKD. The CDR3 covers 15 residues. The CDR3 DNA reads TGTGCCATCAGGGGGACAGGGGGCGGAGGCTATGGCTACACCTTC. Its protein is CAIRGTGGGGYGYTF.

V and J are TRBV2 and TRBJ2-5; 7 bases align to TRBD1. The CDR3 extends over 14 amino acids. The J segment lost 1 base and the V segment lost 3 bases, leaving 2 bases of the junction unmatched. Germline values: CDR1 SNHLY, CDR2 FYNNEI. CDR3 bases: TGTGCCAGCAGTGACCGGACAGGCCAAGAGACCCAGTACTTC. This translates into CASSDRTGQETQYF.

The chain has TRBV7-9 and TRBJ1-4; D is uncertain. Germline V CDR1 and CDR2: SEHNR, FQNEAQ (reference sequence). V lost 2 bases to trimming and J lost 8 bases, with 9 bases between them. The CDR3 is 13 amino acids. The DNA for the CDR3 is TGTGCCAGCAGCTTAAGAGGCAAAGAAAAACTGTTTTTT. It specifies CASSLRGKEKLFF.

This rearrangement joins TRBV28 to TRBJ2-3; D is undetermined. This CDR3 has 17 amino acids. Trimming cost V 3 bases and J 0 bases, with 16 bases left between them. The germline gives CDR1 MDHEN, CDR2 SYDVKM. CDR3 DNA: TGTGCCAGCAGTTTGAGGTTGGGTATTCCTAGCACAGATACGCAGTATTTT. Translating it yields CASSLRLGIPSTDTQYF.

The chain employs TRBV29-1 and TRBJ1-1; D is uncertain. Trimming removed 5 bases at V and 1 base at J, with 5 bases between. The CDR3 totals 11 residues. Germline CDR1 reads SQVTM; CDR2 reads ANQGSEA. The CDR3, as DNA: TGCAGCGTTACGGGGAACACTGAAGCTTTCTTT. The encoded protein is CSVTGNTEAFF.

In this sample, this clone turned up once. V usage is TRBV28 and J usage is TRBJ2-1; 9 bases are a match to TRBD1. Germline trimming cut 5 bases from V and 4 bases from J; bases unmatched to any gene: 3. CDR3 length equals 14 residues. In germline, CDR1 is MDHEN, CDR2 SYDVKM. The CDR3 DNA follows: TGTGCCAGCAGTCCCGGGACAGGGTACAATGAGCAGTTCTTC. Amino acid sequence: CASSPGTGYNEQFF.

The chain has TRBV7-9 and TRBJ1-3, with TRBD1 as a possible D gene (5 bases). The CDR3 has 15 residues. Germline CDR1 reads SEHNR; CDR2 reads FQNEAQ (reference sequence). V was trimmed by 5 bases and J by 0 bases, leaving 11 bases between them. The CDR3 DNA reads as TGTGCCAGCAGCGCGTGGGGGGGCTCTGGAAACACCATATATTTT. Its protein product is CASSAWGGSGNTIYF.

This chain links TRBV7-9 with TRBJ2-2; 10 bases are shared with TRBD1. CDR3 length: 19 residues. CDR1 is SEHNR and CDR2 is FQNEAQ in the germline V gene (reference sequence). V lost 5 bases, J lost 3 bases, and 15 bases stayed unmatched. CDR3 DNA: TGTGCCAGCAGCGGAAACATCCCGGGACAGGGGTTTTACACCGGGGAGCTGTTTTTT. It codes for CASSGNIPGQGFYTGELFF.

This chain uses TRBV19 with TRBJ1-2; D might be TRBD1 (6 bases). V lost 4 bases and J lost 3, with 12 bases in between. Germline V gives CDR1 LNHDA, CDR2 SQIVND (reference sequence). This CDR3 spans 14 amino acids. DNA for the CDR3: TGTGCCAGTAGTAGGTTTCCAGGGGACTATGGCTACACCTTC. The encoded protein is CASSRFPGDYGYTF.

The CDR3 spells CASSSYSSREQYF. The CDR3 nucleotides read TGTGCCAGCAGCTCCTATTCCTCCCGCGAGCAGTACTTC. The chain has TRBV7-3 and TRBJ2-7; the D is unclear. Germline V CDR1 and CDR2: SGHTA, FQGTGA. Between the trimmed V and J ends, which lost 4 bases and 6 bases, there was a span of 13 bases. This CDR3 spans 13 amino acids.

The rearrangement joins TRBV7-8 to TRBJ2-1; 9 positions agree with TRBD2. J lost 7 bases, V lost 4 bases, and 11 bases had no gene match. This CDR3 comprises 16 residues. Germline-derived CDR1 and CDR2 are SGHVS and FQNEAQ. The CDR3 DNA follows: TGTGCCAGCAGCTCAGTAGCGGGGGCGGATCCTAATGAGCAGTTCTTC. Its protein is CASSSVAGADPNEQFF. The variable domain in full, with the rest retrieved from reference TRBV7-8 and TRBJ2-1, is GAGVSQSPRYKVAKRGQDVALRCDPISGHVSLFWYQQALGQGPEFLTYFQNEAQLDKSGLPSDRFFAERPEGSVSTLKIQRTQQEDSAVYLCASSSVAGADPNEQFFGPGTRLTVL.

This rearrangement joins TRBV7-6 to TRBJ2-1, with D perhaps matching TRBD2 (6 bases). Trimming cost V 5 bases and J 9 bases, with 8 bases left between them. Germline V gene sequence: CDR1 SGHVS, CDR2 FNYEAQ. The CDR3 runs 11 residues. The CDR3 DNA reads TGTGCCAGCAGCGTTAGCGGTGAGCAGTTCTTC. It yields the protein CASSVSGEQFF.

This clone was seen only a few times. The V and J genes are TRBV6-5 and TRBJ1-6, with 8 nucleotides matching TRBD1. From germline, CDR1 is MNHEY and CDR2 SVGAGI. This CDR3 contains 15 residues. Trimming removed 2 bases from V and 10 bases from J; junction bases left unmatched: 7. CDR3 residues: CASSYPGTGVSPLHF. CDR3 DNA: TGTGCCAGCAGTTACCCCGGGACAGGTGTCTCACCCCTCCACTTT.

This clone was recorded a few times. The chain recombines TRBV19 with TRBJ1-5, with a tentative D call TRBD1 (6 bases). V lost 10 bases and J lost 9, with 16 bases in between. CDR3 length: 12 amino acids. In germline, CDR1 is LNHDA, CDR2 SQIVND (reference sequence). The DNA of the CDR3 is TGTGCCACCTCGATGGGGGCCACGCCCCAGCATTTT. This sequence encodes CATSMGATPQHF.

The rearrangement links TRBV18 to TRBJ1-6, with 10 bases lining up with TRBD1. Losses at the gene ends were 6 bases for V and 6 bases for J; bases not matched to a gene: 8. The germline CDR1 and CDR2 sequences are KGHSH and LQKENI. The CDR3 consists of 16 residues. In nucleotides, the CDR3 is TGTGCCAGCTCCCTCGGACAGGGGGTATCTAATTCACCCCTCCACTTT. Translating gives CASSLGQGVSNSPLHF.

CDR3 in amino acids: CATSRDLVGGGAAEAFF. CDR3 nucleotides: TGTGCCACCAGCAGAGATCTGGTTGGCGGGGGGGCTGCTGAAGCTTTCTTT. V and J are TRBV15 and TRBJ1-1, with D possibly being TRBD1 (6 bases). Between the trimmed V and J ends, which lost 0 bases and 6 bases, there was a span of 20 bases. CDR3 length: 17 amino acids. Germline V gene data show CDR1 as LNHNV and CDR2 as YYDKDF (reference sequence). The variable domain in full, with the rest retrieved from reference TRBV15 and TRBJ1-1, is DAMVIQNPRYQVTQFGKPVTLSCSQTLNHNVMYWYQQKSSQAPKLLFHYYDKDFNNEADTPDNFQSRRPNTSFCFLDIRSPGLGDTAMYLCATSRDLVGGGAAEAFFGQGTRLTVV.

J is TRBJ2-1 and V is TRBV5-1; TRBD1 matches at 7 bases. Germline loops: CDR1 SGHRS, CDR2 YFSETQ. The CDR3 loop spans 14 amino acids. V was clipped by 3 bases and J by 6 bases; unmatched bases: 6. The CDR3 here is CASSWAGTVNEQFF. As DNA, the CDR3 is TGCGCCAGCAGCTGGGCCGGGACAGTCAATGAGCAGTTCTTC.

The V and J genes are TRBV19 and TRBJ2-7, with D possibly being TRBD1 (5 bases). Germline loops: CDR1 LNHDA, CDR2 SQIVND (reference sequence). V was trimmed by 4 bases and J by 3 bases, leaving 16 bases between them. The CDR3 has 15 residues. CDR3 in amino acids: CASSTLQDRIYEQYF. Here the CDR3 DNA reads TGTGCCAGTAGTACGCTGCAAGACAGAATCTACGAGCAGTACTTC.

The genes are TRBV30 and TRBJ1-2; D remains ambiguous. Per the germline V gene, CDR1 is GTSNPN and CDR2 is SVGIG (reference sequence). The CDR3 sequence is 12 residues long. V lost 5 bases, J lost 6 bases, and 13 bases lay in between. The CDR3 nucleotides read TGTGCCTGGGCGGAGGGAATTGATGGCTACACCTTC. This encodes CAWAEGIDGYTF. The full variable domain, rest sourced from reference TRBV30 and TRBJ1-2, is SQTIHQWPATLVQPVGSPLSLECTVEGTSNPNLYWYRQAAGRGLQLLFYSVGIGQISSEVPQNLSASRPQDRQFILSSKKLLLSDSGFYLCAWAEGIDGYTFGSGTRLTVV.

J is TRBJ1-1 and V is TRBV25-1; perhaps TRBD1 as D (5 bases). The CDR3 length is 16 residues. Trimming removed 7 bases from V and 2 bases from J, with 20 bases in between. Germline CDR1 MGHDK, CDR2 SYGVNS. The CDR3 sequence: CASKKAGSWENTEAFF. The CDR3 DNA is TGTGCCAGCAAGAAAGCAGGGTCGTGGGAAAACACTGAAGCTTTCTTT.

The chain uses TRBV6-5 and TRBJ1-4; 7 bases agree with TRBD1. Unmatched junction bases numbered 4, after V lost 6 bases and J lost 0 bases. The CDR3 is 15 residues long. From germline, CDR1 is MNHEY and CDR2 SVGAGI. CDR3 coding DNA: TGTGCCAGCAGGATCGGACAGGCAACTAATGAAAAACTGTTTTTT. It translates to CASRIGQATNEKLFF.

This chain uses TRBV7-2 with TRBJ1-2; TRBD1 agrees at 10 bases. The CDR3 spans 15 residues. In germline, CDR1 is SGHTA, CDR2 FQGNSA. Trimming took 5 bases from V and 4 from J; bases not matched to a gene: 7. Here the CDR3 reads CASSPRTGGTYGYTF. The CDR3 region has the DNA TGTGCCAGCAGCCCACGGACAGGGGGGACCTATGGCTACACCTTC.

The chain combines TRBV2 with TRBJ1-1; tentatively, D is TRBD1 (5 bases). The CDR3 contains 19 residues. V was pared by 0 bases and J by 4 bases, with 24 bases between. CDR1 and CDR2 (germline): SNHLY, FYNNEI. The CDR3 DNA follows: TGTGCCAGCAGTGAAGCGCCTCCCGGGAGGGGCGTCGCGACCACTGAAGCTTTCTTT. This codes for CASSEAPPGRGVATTEAFF.

The chain uses TRBV5-4 and TRBJ2-1; tentatively, D is TRBD2 (6 bases). With 9 bases removed from V and 1 base from J, the gap between germline ends came to 11 bases. CDR3 length: 13 residues. CDR1 and CDR2 from the germline V gene are SGHNT and YYREEE (reference sequence). The CDR3 coding sequence is TGTGCCACTTCCGGGACTTCCTACAATGAGCAGTTCTTC. Its protein product is CATSGTSYNEQFF.

As for this clone: A read error may produce the germline difference seen at one junction end. Other nucleotide sequences from this sample produce the same CDR3. This chain joins TRBV6-5 and TRBJ1-2; 7 nucleotides line up with TRBD1. Looked up from germline, CDR1 is MNHEY and CDR2 is SVGAGI. The CDR3 has 13 amino acids. CDR3 DNA: TGTGCTAGCAGGAGACAGGGATTCTATGGCTACACCTTC. As protein: CASRRQGFYGYTF.

V gene TRBV14 combines with J gene TRBJ2-6; no reliable D call. The germline V and J ends were trimmed by 8 bases and 4 bases, with 9 bases remaining between them. The CDR3 is made up of 13 amino acids. Germline V gene data show CDR1 as SGHDN and CDR2 as FVKESK. The CDR3 bases are TGTGCCAGCTCCCCCCTCGGGGCCAACGTCCTGACTTTC. It encodes CASSPLGANVLTF.

This clone was found a few times. J is TRBJ2-6 and V is TRBV4-1; no firm D call. CDR1 is MGHRA and CDR2 is YSYEKL in the germline V gene. Trimming stripped 1 base from V and 0 bases from J, with 16 bases between. This CDR3 is built from 19 residues. CDR3 bases: TGCGCCAGCAGCCAAGTTCCGCCGAGTAGCCCCTCTGGGGCCAACGTCCTGACTTTC. This gives the protein CASSQVPPSSPSGANVLTF.

The chain links TRBV5-6 to TRBJ1-3; D gene unclear. The CDR3 loop spans 11 amino acids. V lost 4 bases and J lost 8, with 7 bases in between. CDR1 and CDR2 from the germline V gene are SGHDT and YYEEEE. CDR3 sequence reads: CASSLTDTIYF. As DNA, the CDR3 is TGTGCCAGCAGCCTCACTGACACCATATATTTT.